The 2 T cell receptor beta chains given below trace back to one sample, sequenced in a study of neurological immune-mediated disorders. Time point in this sample: longitudinal time-point 1 (baseline). From the 5' RACE reads, TCRdb called clonotypes with MiXCR, one entry per CDR3 protein. The table shows 35,000 or so distinct CDR3 sequences, with 3% to 3.5% occurring only once. The sequencing sample was made of PBMCs. These receptors were taken from a woman aged 60-70 years with multiple sclerosis.

The CDR3 DNA sequence: TGTGCCAGCAGCTTGGAGGTCAGGGGCTCCTACGAGCAGTACTTC. Its translation is CASSLEVRGSYEQYF. The chain uses TRBV5-5 and TRBJ2-7; tentative D call: TRBD1 (6 bases). CDR3 length: 15 amino acids. Per the germline V gene, CDR1 is SGHKS and CDR2 is YYEKEE (reference sequence). Trimming removed 0 bases at V and 0 bases at J, with 10 bases between.

To note about this clonotype: A read error is possible here, since a much larger clone lies one base away. The chain combines TRBV20-1 with TRBJ2-1, with D tentatively TRBD1 (5 bases). The CDR3 contains 12 residues. V lost 6 bases and J 6 bases, leaving 12 bases between the germline ends. Germline V CDR1 and CDR2: DFQATT, SNEGSKA (reference sequence). CDR3 loop: CSANSGSNEQFF. Written as DNA, the CDR3 is TGCAGTGCGAATTCAGGGTCCAATGAGCAGTTCTTC.